This T cell receptor beta chain was captured by sequencing in a study of glioma-infiltrating T cells after dendritic cell vaccination. About the study: Treatment, given 2003 to 2012, was autologous tumor lysate-pulsed dendritic cell vaccination. Dendritic cell vaccine was injected intradermally three times, biweekly.

Some clones are missing from TCRdb's copy, which holds only in-frame ones; the method was immunoSEQ multiplex PCR. The sample has approximately 22,000 clones; 70% to 80% are singletons. From germline, CDR1 is SNHLY and CDR2 FYNNEI. The V gene lost 5 bases and the J gene lost 4 bases, with 9 bases spanning the gap. The CDR3 covers 13 residues. This receptor was identified in a human donor with glioblastoma. The specimen was blood, collected before dendritic cell vaccination. The V and J genes are TRBV2 and TRBJ1-5; D remains ambiguous. CDR3 loop: CASSTATNQPQHF. CDR3 DNA sequence: TGTGCCAGCAGTACAGCCACAAATCAGCCCCAGCATTTT.